This entry lists 5 T cell receptor beta chains sequenced from one sample in a study of T cell responses to AZD1222 COVID-19 vaccine. The table came from immunoSEQ multiplex PCR; TCRdb's copy has only in-frame clones and leaves some out. Here the sample spans some 85,000 clones, 87% being singletons. The sequences come from peripheral blood, collected on day 0 of AZD1222 vaccination. Source of these receptors: an adult in good health.

The chain is built from TRBV6-5 and TRBJ2-7; 12 bases map to TRBD2. Germline V CDR1 and CDR2: MNHEY, SVGAGI. Losses at the gene ends were 10 bases for V and 2 bases for J; bases not matched to a gene: 6. This CDR3 is built from 14 residues. CDR3 nucleotide sequence: TGTGCCATCAAAGGACTAGCGGGGACCTACGAGCAGTACTTC. It yields the protein CAIKGLAGTYEQYF.

The chain combines TRBV19 with TRBJ1-2; D is possibly TRBD1 (5 bases). The CDR3 loop spans 15 amino acids. CDR1 and CDR2 (germline): LNHDA, SQIVND (reference sequence). With 3 bases removed from V and 4 bases from J, the gap between germline ends came to 15 bases. The CDR3 DNA is TGTGCCAGTAGTATGTCGGGGCGGAGGGGCTATGGCTACACCTTC. This gives the protein CASSMSGRRGYGYTF.

The rearrangement uses TRBV11-2 and TRBJ2-1; tentatively, D is TRBD2 (5 bases). The CDR3 has 15 amino acids. The V end lost 1 base, the J end lost 6 bases, and 13 bases lay between the germline ends. In germline, CDR1 is SGHAT, CDR2 FQNNGV. The chain's CDR3 is CASSLALVTPNEQFF. The CDR3 bases are TGTGCCAGCAGCTTAGCACTAGTCACTCCCAATGAGCAGTTCTTC.

The rearrangement joins TRBV2 to TRBJ2-1, with TRBD2 as a possible D gene (6 bases). V dropped 1 base and J dropped 7 bases, with 17 bases sitting between them. The germline V gene encodes CDR1 SNHLY and CDR2 FYNNEI. The CDR3 contains 16 residues. This CDR3 reads CASSEEGGMSINEQFF. For the CDR3, the DNA is TGTGCCAGCAGTGAAGAGGGCGGGATGAGTATAAATGAGCAGTTCTTC.

This chain uses TRBV5-4 with TRBJ1-2, with TRBD1 matching over 7 bases. CDR3 size: 16 residues. With 4 bases clipped from V and 7 bases from J, the junction kept 16 bases outside the gene matches. From germline, CDR1 is SGHNT and CDR2 YYREEE (reference sequence). CDR3 residues: CASSKDRDFSISGYTF. The CDR3 coding sequence is TGTGCCAGCAGCAAAGACAGGGACTTTAGTATTAGTGGCTACACCTTC.